Listed below are T cell receptor beta chains from one sample, sequenced in a study of control samples from healthy donors and cancer patients. Data came from immunoSEQ multiplex PCR; TCRdb stores just in-frame clones and leaves some out. The top ten hold around 13% of the sample, which has about 160,000 clones, approximately 94% seen once. Source material: PBMCs. These receptors were obtained from a man aged 55 to 70 with colorectal cancer. Each CDR3 is given with its conserved first and last residue. D genes are given only for firm matches. Size tells how often a clone was seen (once, few, many) or the class of an expanded clone, and some rows leave it out.

CASSRDEGTEAFF | TRBJ1-1 | - | TRBV23-1 | -
CATSRAGLNTGELFF | TRBJ2-2 | - | TRBV15 | -
CASSSGQGAEQYF | TRBJ2-7 | TRBD1 | TRBV4-1 | -
CASSIVSKPHGDEQFF | TRBJ2-1 | - | TRBV19 | -
CASSYRGANTEAFF | TRBJ1-1 | - | TRBV6-5 | -
CAARQGVNSPLHF | TRBJ1-6 | TRBD1 | TRBV30 | -
CASSFGLAKTDTQYF | TRBJ2-3 | TRBD2 | TRBV6-5 | -
CASSAGGGNQPQHF | TRBJ1-5 | TRBD1 | TRBV7-2 | -
CATSDQGGTGELFF | TRBJ2-2 | - | TRBV24-1 | -
CASSEGQTFPYEQYF | TRBJ2-7 | TRBD1 | TRBV6-1 | once
CAYERAANEKLFF | TRBJ1-4 | - | TRBV30 | -
CASSPGQGQYEQYF | TRBJ2-7 | TRBD1 | TRBV19 | -
CASSGTDEQFF | TRBJ2-1 | - | TRBV5-1 | -
CASSFIGTSPLHF | TRBJ1-6 | - | TRBV6-2/TRBV6-3 | few
CASRLGIGETQYF | TRBJ2-5 | - | TRBV12-3/TRBV12-4 | -
CASSLMGQGNTGELFF | TRBJ2-2 | TRBD1 | TRBV5-1 | -
CASSSGTGGYQETQYF | TRBJ2-5 | TRBD1 | TRBV5-1 | -
CASSSTRGRNEQFF | TRBJ2-1 | - | TRBV7-8 | -
CASSPPDKGNEKLFF | TRBJ1-4 | - | TRBV18 | -
CASSPAGTAYEQYF | TRBJ2-7 | TRBD1 | TRBV4-1 | -
CASSRQGSGAEKLFF | TRBJ1-4 | TRBD1 | TRBV6-5 | once
CASSSLQGQFYGYTF | TRBJ1-2 | - | TRBV27 | -
CASSHWGRNTEAFF | TRBJ1-1 | - | TRBV6-2/TRBV6-3 | -
CASSLAGGSPTEAFF | TRBJ1-1 | - | TRBV5-1 | -
CASSEPYNEQFF | TRBJ2-1 | - | TRBV25-1 | -
CASILDRGGPEAFF | TRBJ1-1 | - | TRBV2 | -
CASSYVYEQYF | TRBJ2-7 | - | TRBV6-2/TRBV6-3 | -
CASGTGASNPEAFF | TRBJ1-1 | - | TRBV5-1 | -
CATSDPLGGVGEQYF | TRBJ2-7 | TRBD2 | TRBV24-1 | -
CASSSEASQPQHF | TRBJ1-5 | - | TRBV6-6 | -
CASSGAAGTFSGNTIYF | TRBJ1-3 | - | TRBV5-1 | -
CASSQGNTGELFF | TRBJ2-2 | - | TRBV3-1/TRBV3-2 | -
CASSLFPPLKNEKLFF | TRBJ1-4 | - | TRBV11-2 | -
CASSPRDRRNEQFF | TRBJ2-1 | - | TRBV7-9 | -
CSASETGTGPGELFF | TRBJ2-2 | TRBD1 | TRBV20-1 | -
CASSPDRGDNEQFF | TRBJ2-1 | TRBD1 | TRBV5-1 | -
CAIRGTGGPQHF | TRBJ1-5 | - | TRBV10-3 | -
CAWRATSGLAGEQFF | TRBJ2-1 | TRBD2 | TRBV30 | -
CASSERAPYEQYF | TRBJ2-7 | - | TRBV6-1 | -
CASSMLEAGSYEQYF | TRBJ2-7 | - | TRBV19 | once
CATSRDVGQETQYF | TRBJ2-5 | - | TRBV15 | -
CASTVQGDLGELFF | TRBJ2-2 | TRBD1 | TRBV5-1 | -
CASSQGTRNTEAFF | TRBJ1-1 | - | TRBV3-1/TRBV3-2 | -
CASSLWTGGNEQFF | TRBJ2-1 | TRBD1 | TRBV9 | -